The sample holds a few counts of the clone carrying this TCR beta chain. The source of the sample is a study of shared T cell receptors in the human thymus. This table comes from immunoSEQ multiplex PCR, and its TCRdb copy is limited to in-frame clones, with some not included. The data show almost 550,000 clones, around 82% seen once. The same sample was also used in a study of human thymus T cells. This second report adds: Immunologically healthy infants in Finland undergoing congenital heart defect surgery were the donors. Resections that were taken during corrective heart surgery supplied the thymus tissue. Thymic and blood repertoires appeared to carry a bias in their V and J gene usage. Thymic repertoires overlap heavily among unrelated individuals, related research has reported.

This receptor was obtained from a boy in the first two years of life with a congenital heart defect. Sequences were obtained from thymocytes.

The CDR3 loop is CSAPDSGTDTQYF. As DNA, the CDR3 is TGCAGCGCCCCCGACAGTGGCACAGATACGCAGTATTTT. The chain recombines TRBV29-1 with TRBJ2-3; D perhaps matches TRBD1 (5 bases). The CDR3 consists of 13 residues. Trimming cost V 7 bases and J 1 base, with 12 bases left between them. The V gene's germline CDR1 is SQVTM and CDR2 ANQGSEA.